The sequence of this T cell receptor (beta chain) was determined in a study of T cells after yellow fever vaccination (dated by TCRdb to between 2017 and 2020). About the study as a whole: Libraries from fractions with low cell numbers were prepared with the SMART-Seq v4 Ultra Low Input RNA kit. Blood was collected at multiple timepoints before and after primary and secondary immunization, and bulk PBMC replicates and cell subsets were isolated. To track T-cell clones before and after primary and booster YFV17D yellow fever vaccination, bulk TCR alpha and beta repertoires were sequenced longitudinally. Two healthy male donors made up the cohort, one aged 18 to 30 years and the other aged 30 to 40 years. Beyond this particular receptor, the publication reports: A small fraction of clonotypes appeared in both the CD4 and CD8 compartments, likely as a result of convergent recombination. FACS-sorted repertoires could contain abundant contaminating clonotypes from the bulk population, so computational filtering was required. Because the study included only a couple of donors, the extent to which the findings can be generalized is limited. Compared with the primary T-cell response, the secondary T-cell response was faster but weaker, reaching its peak on day 5 rather than on day 15. After the booster, most clones that had expanded after primary vaccination were detected again (roughly 96% of CD4 and roughly 86% of CD8), suggesting broad maintenance of memory.

As encoded in the germline V gene, CDR1 is KGHSH while CDR2 is LQKENI. The CDR3 starts with the cysteine, ends with the phenylalanine, and has 15 residues. Just the 45-base CDR3 DNA is kept, in frame starting at base 1. V is cut by 8 bases and J by 1 base, and the space between the germline ends is 14 bases. Sequencing was carried out with an Illumina NovaSeq 6000. TCR cDNA was synthesized by 5'RACE template switching, which introduced a universal primer site and unique molecular identifiers. Priming for cDNA synthesis came from both the TCR alpha and TCR beta constant segments. Two PCR steps were used to amplify libraries, with sample barcodes and sequencing adapters being added in the second step. Libraries were sequenced on Illumina HiSeq 2500 (2x100 bp) or NovaSeq (2x150 bp). In the original analysis: MIGEC was used to demultiplex reads and collapse the reads into UMI consensus sequences, and MiXCR was used for V(D)J alignment. Vaccine-responding clonotypes were defined with edgeR using replicate PBMC samples, requiring FDR below 0.01 and a log2 fold change above 5 up to day 15. Each bulk clonotype was labeled CD4 or CD8 based on which sequenced repertoire, CD4 or CD8, contained the clonotype at higher abundance. Using fastp trimming at Q25 and MiXCR clonotype assembly, TCRdb reanalyzed the public sequencing data and kept in-frame beta chains. CDR3 protein duplicates are merged, each entry listing the most common genes and DNA. The V and J calls and clone size are TCRdb's, not the authors'. This sample lists around 250,000 distinct CDR3 sequences; about 5.2% were detected once. Clones ranked in the top ten supply roughly 3.3% of the sample.

A note on this clonotype: The antigen this receptor binds is unknown. Per-base quality was not reported, and no clone a single base away is much larger than it.

According to the study, the label for this sample's treatment or condition signals: live attenuated yellow fever vaccine strain. PBMCs were isolated from peripheral blood using a standard Ficoll-Paque protocol. Dynabeads CD4 and CD8 positive selection kits were used to isolate the CD4 and CD8 T-cell fractions. TriZol was used to extract RNA from bulk PBMCs, CD4 and CD8 fractions, and dextramer-positive and dextramer-negative fractions. The sample consisted of CD4+ T cells sorted from PBMCs, taken on the day of the yellow fever booster vaccination. This clonotype was sampled from a man between 18 and 35 years old who received the YFV17D yellow fever vaccine. The V and J segments used are TRBV18 and TRBJ2-2, with TRBD2 as a weak D call on 5 bases. The DNA is as follows: TGTGCCAGCCCCCGGACTCTTATGAACACCGGGGAGCTGTTTTTT. Translated, this gives CASPRTLMNTGELFF.